This T cell receptor beta chain was observed in a study of identifying expanded T cells in peripheral blood. Study outcomes and limitations: Approximately 1.2 clones differed between technical replicates, versus about 15 and 19 over time. Variance in clone template counts between approximately two-week samples significantly increased with total template count across all healthy donors.

The CDR3 spans 11 residues. V lost 8 bases to trimming and J lost 3 bases, with 8 bases between them. Germline V CDR1 and CDR2: MNHEY, SMNVEV (reference sequence). Details on this clone: Antigen specificity is unknown.

Collection occurred without any documented infections or immune events in donors. TCRdb's table, derived via immunoSEQ multiplex PCR, lists solely in-frame clones and lacks some. Of under 110,000 clones listed, about 83% are singletons. The chain carries TRBV27 and TRBJ2-7; the D is unclear. Sequencing was performed on blood. The receptor was derived from a person aged 18 to 70 in good health. The CDR3 region has the DNA TGTGCCAGCCGTAGTTTCTACGAGCAGTACTTC. Amino acids: CASRSFYEQYF.